Listed here are 7 T cell receptor beta chains from one sample, sequenced in a study of spatial heterogeneity in lung cancer. Time point given: blood at routine non-recurrence follow-up after resection. One entry per CDR3 protein results from TCRdb running MiXCR on the 5' RACE reads. The repertoire holds around 100,000 distinct CDR3 sequences, with more than 10% as singletons. The starting material was PBMCs, obtained at follow-up. All receptors derive from a female donor with early-stage non-small cell lung cancer.

This clonotype has a handful of counts. The chain employs TRBV7-6 and TRBJ2-1; 12 positions match TRBD2. CDR3 length: 18 residues. The V and J ends lost 4 bases and 4 bases, in that order; junction bases with no gene match: 11. Per the germline V gene, CDR1 is SGHVS and CDR2 is FNYEAQ. The CDR3 reads CASSSGLAGTFPYNEQFF. The CDR3 coding sequence is TGTGCCAGCAGCTCAGGACTAGCGGGAACATTTCCGTACAATGAGCAGTTCTTC.

The sample holds a few counts of this clonotype. The gene calls are TRBV29-1 and TRBJ1-1; 7 positions agree with TRBD1. The germline gives CDR1 SQVTM, CDR2 ANQGSEA. This CDR3 contains 13 residues. V dropped 5 bases and J dropped 2; count of bases not matched to a gene: 5. The CDR3 here is CSVLNRGNTEAFF. The CDR3 DNA follows: TGCAGCGTTTTAAACAGGGGAAACACTGAAGCTTTCTTT.

The chain employs TRBV5-1 and TRBJ2-1; 8 nucleotides line up with TRBD2. The V and J ends lost 0 bases and 4 bases, in that order; junction bases with no gene match: 6. The CDR3 sequence is 16 residues long. Per the germline V gene, CDR1 is SGHRS and CDR2 is YFSETQ. DNA for the CDR3: TGCGCCAGCAGCTTGGCCGGAGGACTAGCTTACAATGAGCAGTTCTTC. Its protein is CASSLAGGLAYNEQFF.

The V call is TRBV12-5, the J call TRBJ2-1; D may be TRBD2 (6 bases). The CDR3 covers 20 residues. V dropped 0 bases and J dropped 5 bases, with 26 bases sitting between them. Germline CDR1 LGHNT, CDR2 FRNRAP. CDR3 sequence (DNA): TGTGCTAGTGGTTTGGTTATTAGCTTCCTCGCAGAGCGGGTCAACAATGAGCAGTTCTTC. Residues: CASGLVISFLAERVNNEQFF.

The chain joins TRBV10-1 to TRBJ2-7, with 7 bases lining up with TRBD1. CDR1 is WNHNN and CDR2 is SYGVQD in the germline V gene (reference sequence). Germline trimming cut 8 bases from V and 5 bases from J; bases unmatched to any gene: 9. CDR3 length equals 13 residues. CDR3 bases: TGCGCCAGCCAAAGAGGGGGCTCGGACGAGCAGTACTTC. Amino acids: CASQRGGSDEQYF.

The table lists this clonotype with many counts. The rearrangement links TRBV5-1 to TRBJ2-1; 7 bases map to TRBD2. The CDR3 covers 14 residues. Germline CDR1 reads SGHRS; CDR2 reads YFSETQ. Trimming at V came to 2 bases and at J to 12 bases, leaving 11 bases not matched to a gene. The CDR3 DNA reads as TGCGCCAGCAGCTTTGGCGGGAGTAGCCCCCTGCAGTTCTTC. Protein sequence: CASSFGGSSPLQFF.

Turning to this clonotype: It is likely a read error, because the conserved phenylalanine at the end of the CDR3 is missing. The rearrangement uses TRBV4-2 and TRBJ1-6; D might be TRBD1 (5 bases). The germline CDR1 and CDR2 sequences are LGHNA and YNFKEQ. Deletions cut 0 bases from V and 5 bases from J, with 14 bases between. CDR3 length equals 17 residues. The chain's CDR3 is CASSQDLRQINNSPLHI. CDR3 in DNA: TGTGCCAGCAGCCAAGATCTTAGACAGATAAATAATTCACCCCTCCACATT.